This TCR beta chain appears in the sequencing data of a study of glioma-infiltrating T cells. Study observations and caveats: Very few CDR3 sequences were shared between tissue and blood.

CDR1 and CDR2 (germline): LNHNV, YYDKDF (reference sequence). V was trimmed by 4 bases and J by 7 bases, leaving 8 bases between them. The CDR3 covers 12 residues. Concerning this clonotype itself: Its antigen is not known.

TCR alpha and beta CDR3 regions were amplified from RNA using iRepertoire nested multiplex PCR. MiXCR was run by TCRdb on the multiplex PCR reads, yielding one entry per CDR3 protein. The data show about 140,000 distinct CDR3 sequences, roughly 43% seen once. The chain links TRBV15 to TRBJ2-1, with D hard to call. This TCR was sampled from a human donor with low-grade glioma or glioblastoma, undergoing nonglioma brain surgery, or in good health (not recorded which). The source material was glioma tissue, nonneoplastic brain tissue, or PBMCs (not recorded which). The DNA of the CDR3 is TGTGCCACCAGCACTACTTCAAATGAGCAGTTCTTC. This encodes CATSTTSNEQFF.